The sequence of this T cell receptor (beta chain) was determined in a study of spatial heterogeneity in lung cancer (dated by TCRdb to about 2019). Background on the whole study: More beta-chain than alpha-chain transcripts were consistently detected, likely reflecting higher beta-chain transcript abundance. In the raw uncorrected reads, each unique combination of TCR and UMI appeared more than ten times on average. In non-small cell lung cancer, the study quantitatively compared TCR alpha and beta repertoires across several tumor regions, matched nontumor lung, and blood. Nonsynonymous mutation counts, determined by whole-exome sequencing of tumor tissue, were related to TCR repertoire features. At surgery, both alpha and beta chains were TCR-sequenced in over 200 tumor regions, some 64 matched nontumor lung samples and some 56 PBMC samples. The research as a whole found: Ubiquitous expanded tumor TCRs showed up in blood more often at tumor resection than at routine follow-up. Additional single-cell paired TCR alpha and beta sequencing was considered necessary to confirm, at a functional level, the hypothesis that regional TCRs recognize regional mutations.

Via the germline V gene, CDR1 is MNHEY and CDR2 SVGEGT. The CDR3 contains 13 residues, cysteine and phenylalanine counted. The only DNA kept is the CDR3, 39 bases in frame from the first base. V ends up 2 bases short and J 10 bases short, with an unmatched junction base count of 3. Libraries were prepared through 5' RACE. The sample was run on a NextSeq 500. In the TCR library protocol, a unique molecular identifier was attached to each TCR cDNA molecule so that PCR and sequencing errors could be corrected. In the authors' own workflow: TCR identification, UMI-based error correction and CDR3 extraction were performed with Decombinator tools. Expanded TCRs were defined as those above a frequency of 2 per 1,000, corresponding to the top 1% of the tumor frequency distribution. Rényi diversity was computed with the R vegan package after subsampling each repertoire 100 times to 5,000 TCRs. To build CDR3 similarity networks, amino acid triplet string-kernel similarity was used, and CDR3s were connected when their pairwise similarity was above 0.82. The public reads were reprocessed in TCRdb via fastp at Q25 and MiXCR, keeping in-frame beta chains. Identical CDR3 protein sequences are pooled into one entry, listed with their most common genes and DNA. TCRdb's processing, not the authors' own work, is the source of the V and J calls. The sample contains about 80,000 distinct CDR3 sequences, 15% to 20% of them found a single time. Clones ranked in the top ten supply approximately 5.6% of the sample.

What this sample's time point label stands for: sample taken at primary tumor resection. TCR sequencing used whole RNA extracted from tumor and nontumor lung tissue, or from cryopreserved PBMC samples, without cell sorting. The donors were some 76 patients from the lung TRACERx cohort who had early-stage, untreated non-small cell lung cancer. Patients were selected for TCR sequencing only if sufficient RNA was available from at least two tumor regions. In this sample, this clonotype turned up many times. The target of this receptor is not known. No per-base quality is available; no much larger clone lies one base away.

The source of this sequence is a male donor with early-stage non-small cell lung cancer. The V and J segments used are TRBV6-2 or TRBV6-3 and TRBJ2-1; 9 nucleotides in the junction match TRBD2. The sequences come from PBMCs, collected at surgery. CDR3 loop: CASSYNSGGEQFF. The nucleotides read TGTGCCAGCAGTTACAATAGCGGGGGCGAGCAGTTCTTC.